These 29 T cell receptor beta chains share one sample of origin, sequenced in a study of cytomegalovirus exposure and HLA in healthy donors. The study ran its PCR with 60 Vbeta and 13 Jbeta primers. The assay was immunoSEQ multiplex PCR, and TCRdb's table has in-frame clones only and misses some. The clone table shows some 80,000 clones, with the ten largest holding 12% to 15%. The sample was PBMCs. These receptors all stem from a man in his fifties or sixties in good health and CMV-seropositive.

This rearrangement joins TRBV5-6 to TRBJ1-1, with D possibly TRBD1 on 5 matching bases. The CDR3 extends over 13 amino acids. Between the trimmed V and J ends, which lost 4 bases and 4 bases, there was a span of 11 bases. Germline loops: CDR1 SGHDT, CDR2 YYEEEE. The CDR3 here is CASSPAGRTEAFF. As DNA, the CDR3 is TGTGCCAGCAGCCCAGCAGGGCGCACTGAAGCTTTCTTT. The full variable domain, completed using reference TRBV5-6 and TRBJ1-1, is DAGVTQSPTHLIKTRGQQVTLRCSPKSGHDTVSWYQQALGQGPQFIFQYYEEEERQRGNFPDRFSGHQFPNYSSELNVNALLLGDSALYLCASSPAGRTEAFFGQGTRLTVV.

The CDR3 loop is CASSVGVLGGGTEAFF. DNA of the CDR3: TGTGCCAGCAGCGTAGGAGTTCTGGGAGGTGGCACTGAAGCTTTCTTT. The chain uses TRBV9 and TRBJ1-1; D unclear. V lost 0 bases and J lost 4, with 16 bases in between. The CDR3 totals 16 residues. Germline CDR1 is SGDLS and CDR2 is YYNGEE.

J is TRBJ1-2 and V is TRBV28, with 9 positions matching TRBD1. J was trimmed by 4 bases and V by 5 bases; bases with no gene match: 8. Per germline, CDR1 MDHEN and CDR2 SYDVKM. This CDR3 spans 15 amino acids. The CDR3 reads CASSLGQGLFYGYTF. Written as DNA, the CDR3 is TGTGCCAGCAGTCTCGGACAGGGGCTGTTCTATGGCTACACCTTC.

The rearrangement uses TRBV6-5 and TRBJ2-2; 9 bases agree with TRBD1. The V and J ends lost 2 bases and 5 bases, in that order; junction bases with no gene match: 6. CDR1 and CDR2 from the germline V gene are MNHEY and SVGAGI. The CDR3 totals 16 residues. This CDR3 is CASSYGQGIVTGELFF. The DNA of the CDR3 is TGTGCCAGCAGTTACGGACAGGGGATAGTAACCGGGGAGCTGTTTTTT.

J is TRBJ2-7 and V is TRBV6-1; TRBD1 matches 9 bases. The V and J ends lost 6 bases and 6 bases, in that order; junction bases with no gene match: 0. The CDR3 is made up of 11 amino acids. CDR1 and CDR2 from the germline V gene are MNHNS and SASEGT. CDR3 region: CASRDRGEQYV. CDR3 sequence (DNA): TGTGCCAGCAGGGACAGGGGCGAGCAGTACGTC.

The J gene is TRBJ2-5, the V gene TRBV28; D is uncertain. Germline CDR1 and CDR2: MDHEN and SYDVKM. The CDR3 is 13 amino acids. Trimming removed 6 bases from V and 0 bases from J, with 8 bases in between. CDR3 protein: CASRPGHQETQYF. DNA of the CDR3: TGTGCCAGCAGACCGGGTCACCAAGAGACCCAGTACTTC.

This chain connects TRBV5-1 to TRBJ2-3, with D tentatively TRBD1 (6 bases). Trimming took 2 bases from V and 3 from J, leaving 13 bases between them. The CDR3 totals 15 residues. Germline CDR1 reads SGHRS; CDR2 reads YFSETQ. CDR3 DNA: TGCGCCAGCAGCTTCGAGACAGGATTAACAGATACGCAGTATTTT. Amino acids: CASSFETGLTDTQYF.

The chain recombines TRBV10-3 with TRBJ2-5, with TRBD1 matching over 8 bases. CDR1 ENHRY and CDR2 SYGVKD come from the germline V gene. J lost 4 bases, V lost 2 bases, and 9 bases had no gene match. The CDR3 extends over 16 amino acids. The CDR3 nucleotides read TGTGCCATCAGTGAGACCCCGACAGGGGTGGCAGAGACCCAGTACTTC. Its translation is CAISETPTGVAETQYF.

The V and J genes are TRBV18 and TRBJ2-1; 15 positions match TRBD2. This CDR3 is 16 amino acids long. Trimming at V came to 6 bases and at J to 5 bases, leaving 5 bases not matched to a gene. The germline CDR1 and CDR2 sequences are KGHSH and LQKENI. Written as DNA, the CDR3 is TGTGCCAGCTCCCCGGGACTAGCGGGAGGAAACAATGAGCAGTTCTTC. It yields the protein CASSPGLAGGNNEQFF.

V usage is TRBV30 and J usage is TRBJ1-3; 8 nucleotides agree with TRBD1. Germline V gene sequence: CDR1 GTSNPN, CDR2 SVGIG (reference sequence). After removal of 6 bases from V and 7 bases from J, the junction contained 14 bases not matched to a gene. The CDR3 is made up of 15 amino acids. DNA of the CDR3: TGTGCCTGCCAACCCGACAGGGGCGTAGCGAACACCATATATTTT. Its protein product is CACQPDRGVANTIYF.

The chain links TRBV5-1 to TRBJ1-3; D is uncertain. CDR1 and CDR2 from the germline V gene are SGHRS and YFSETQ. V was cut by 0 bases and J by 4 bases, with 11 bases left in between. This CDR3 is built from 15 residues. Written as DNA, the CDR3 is TGCGCCAGCAGCTTGGGAGCTCTATACGGAAACACCATATATTTT. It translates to CASSLGALYGNTIYF. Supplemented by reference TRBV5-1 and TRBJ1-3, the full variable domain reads KAGVTQTPRYLIKTRGQQVTLSCSPISGHRSVSWYQQTPGQGLQFLFEYFSETQRNKGNFPGRFSGRQFSNSRSEMNVSTLELGDSALYLCASSLGALYGNTIYFGEGSWLTVV.

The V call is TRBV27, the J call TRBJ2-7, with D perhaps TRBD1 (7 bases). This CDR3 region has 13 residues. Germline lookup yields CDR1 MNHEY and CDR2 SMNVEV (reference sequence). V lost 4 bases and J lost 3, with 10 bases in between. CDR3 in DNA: TGTGCCAGCAGTTACAGGGGAGGCTACGAGCAGTACGTC. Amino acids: CASSYRGGYEQYV.

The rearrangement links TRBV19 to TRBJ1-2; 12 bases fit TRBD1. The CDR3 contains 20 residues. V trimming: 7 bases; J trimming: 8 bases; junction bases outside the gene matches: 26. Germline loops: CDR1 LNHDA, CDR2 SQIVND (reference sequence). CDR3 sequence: CASTPEEARDRGRVAEGYTF. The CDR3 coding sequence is TGTGCCAGTACTCCAGAAGAAGCACGGGACAGGGGGCGAGTGGCGGAGGGCTACACCTTC.

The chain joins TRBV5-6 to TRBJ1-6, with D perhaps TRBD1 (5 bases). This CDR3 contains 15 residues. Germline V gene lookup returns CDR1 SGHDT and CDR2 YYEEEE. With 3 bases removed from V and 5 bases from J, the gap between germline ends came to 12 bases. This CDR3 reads CASSYGTPNNSPLHF. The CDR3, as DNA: TGTGCCAGCAGCTACGGGACTCCTAATAATTCACCCCTCCACTTT. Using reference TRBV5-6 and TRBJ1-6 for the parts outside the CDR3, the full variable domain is DAGVTQSPTHLIKTRGQQVTLRCSPKSGHDTVSWYQQALGQGPQFIFQYYEEEERQRGNFPDRFSGHQFPNYSSELNVNALLLGDSALYLCASSYGTPNNSPLHFGNGTRLTVT.

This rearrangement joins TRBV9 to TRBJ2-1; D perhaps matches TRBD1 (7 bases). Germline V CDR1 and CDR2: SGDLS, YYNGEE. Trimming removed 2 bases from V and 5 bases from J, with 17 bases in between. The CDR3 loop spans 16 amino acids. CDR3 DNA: TGTGCCAGCAGCGTTCAGGGGGGCCCATCCGACAATGAGCAGTTCTTC. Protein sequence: CASSVQGGPSDNEQFF.

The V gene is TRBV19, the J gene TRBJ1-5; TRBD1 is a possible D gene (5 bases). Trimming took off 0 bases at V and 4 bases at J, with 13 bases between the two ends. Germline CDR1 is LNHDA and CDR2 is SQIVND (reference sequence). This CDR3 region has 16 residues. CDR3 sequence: CASSIDRGVMNQPQHF. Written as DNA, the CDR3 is TGTGCCAGTAGTATAGATCGGGGGGTAATGAATCAGCCCCAGCATTTT.

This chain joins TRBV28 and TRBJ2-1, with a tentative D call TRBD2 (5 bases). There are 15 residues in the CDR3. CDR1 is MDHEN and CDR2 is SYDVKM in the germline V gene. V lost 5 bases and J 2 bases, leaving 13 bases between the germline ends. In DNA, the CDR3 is TGTGCCAGCAGTCCGACGACTAAGACCTACAATGAGCAGTTCTTC. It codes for CASSPTTKTYNEQFF.

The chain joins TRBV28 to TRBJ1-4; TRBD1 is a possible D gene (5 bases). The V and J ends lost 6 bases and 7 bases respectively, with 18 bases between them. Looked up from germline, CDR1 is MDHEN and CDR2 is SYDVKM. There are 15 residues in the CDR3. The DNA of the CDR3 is TGTGCCAGCAGCCTCTGGGGGGAGAGTAGTGAAAAACTGTTTTTT. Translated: CASSLWGESSEKLFF.

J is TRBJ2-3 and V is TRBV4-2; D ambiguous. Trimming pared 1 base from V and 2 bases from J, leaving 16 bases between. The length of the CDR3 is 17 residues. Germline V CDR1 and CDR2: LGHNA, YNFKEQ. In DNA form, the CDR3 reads TGTGCCAGCAGCCAAGCGAACGAAGGCGGCTACACAGATACGCAGTATTTT. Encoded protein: CASSQANEGGYTDTQYF.

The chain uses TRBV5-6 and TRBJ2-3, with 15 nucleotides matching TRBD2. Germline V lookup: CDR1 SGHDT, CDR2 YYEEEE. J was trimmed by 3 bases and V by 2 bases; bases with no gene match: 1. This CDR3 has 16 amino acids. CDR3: CASSFGTSGRTDTQYF. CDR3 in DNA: TGTGCCAGCAGCTTCGGGACTAGCGGGAGGACAGATACGCAGTATTTT.

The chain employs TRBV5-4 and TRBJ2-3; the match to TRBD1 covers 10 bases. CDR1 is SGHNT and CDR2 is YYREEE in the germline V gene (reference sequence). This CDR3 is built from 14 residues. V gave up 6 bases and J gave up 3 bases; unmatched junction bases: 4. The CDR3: CASIRDRGTDTQYF. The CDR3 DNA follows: TGTGCCAGCATCAGGGACAGGGGAACAGATACGCAGTATTTT.

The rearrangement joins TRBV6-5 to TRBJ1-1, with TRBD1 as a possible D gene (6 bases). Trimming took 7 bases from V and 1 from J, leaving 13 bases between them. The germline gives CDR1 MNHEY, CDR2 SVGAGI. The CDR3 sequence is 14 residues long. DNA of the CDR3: TGTGCCAGCACAACAGGGCCTGCGAACACTGAAGCTTTCTTT. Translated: CASTTGPANTEAFF.

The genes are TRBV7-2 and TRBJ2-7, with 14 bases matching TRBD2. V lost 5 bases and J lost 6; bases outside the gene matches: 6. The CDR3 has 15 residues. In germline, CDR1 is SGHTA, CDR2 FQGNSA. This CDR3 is CASSRLAGGPSEQYF. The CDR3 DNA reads TGTGCCAGCAGCAGACTAGCGGGAGGGCCTTCCGAGCAGTACTTC.

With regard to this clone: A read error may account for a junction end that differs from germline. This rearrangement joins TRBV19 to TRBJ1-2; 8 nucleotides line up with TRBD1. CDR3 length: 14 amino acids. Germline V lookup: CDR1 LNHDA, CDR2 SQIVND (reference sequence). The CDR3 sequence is CASPSPGTGNKVLF. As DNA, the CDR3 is TGTGCCAGTCCCTCCCCCGGGACAGGAAATAAGGTTCTGTTC. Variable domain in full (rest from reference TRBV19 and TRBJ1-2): DGGITQSPKYLFRKEGQNVTLSCEQNLNHDAMYWYRQDPGQGLRLIYYSQIVNDFQKGDIAEGYSVSREKKESFPLTVTSAQKNPTAFYLCASPSPGTGNKVLFGSGTRLTVV.

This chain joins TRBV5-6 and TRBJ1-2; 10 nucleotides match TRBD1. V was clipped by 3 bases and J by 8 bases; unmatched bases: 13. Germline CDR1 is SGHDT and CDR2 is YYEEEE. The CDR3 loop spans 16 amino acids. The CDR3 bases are TGTGCCAGCAGCTCCTTGGGTCGACAGGGGGCTGAAGGCTACACCTTC. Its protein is CASSSLGRQGAEGYTF.

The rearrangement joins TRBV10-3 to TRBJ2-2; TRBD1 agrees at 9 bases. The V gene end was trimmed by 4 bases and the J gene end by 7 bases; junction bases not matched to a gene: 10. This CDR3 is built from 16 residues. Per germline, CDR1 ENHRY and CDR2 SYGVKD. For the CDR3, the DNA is TGTGCCATCAGTGGGCTAGGGACAGGGCTTAACGGGGAGCTGTTTTTT. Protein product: CAISGLGTGLNGELFF.

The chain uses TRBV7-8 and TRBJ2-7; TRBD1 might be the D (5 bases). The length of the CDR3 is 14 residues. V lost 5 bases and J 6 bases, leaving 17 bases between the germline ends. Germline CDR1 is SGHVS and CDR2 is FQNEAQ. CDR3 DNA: TGTGCCAGCAGCCTAGGGGCTGGCGCCCGCGAGCAGTACTTC. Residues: CASSLGAGAREQYF.

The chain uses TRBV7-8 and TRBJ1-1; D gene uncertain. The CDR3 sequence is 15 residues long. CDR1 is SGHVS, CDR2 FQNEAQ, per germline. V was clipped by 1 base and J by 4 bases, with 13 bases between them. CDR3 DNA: TGTGCCAGCAGCTTAGTTCGGGGTGATAGCACTGAAGCTTTCTTT. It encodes CASSLVRGDSTEAFF.

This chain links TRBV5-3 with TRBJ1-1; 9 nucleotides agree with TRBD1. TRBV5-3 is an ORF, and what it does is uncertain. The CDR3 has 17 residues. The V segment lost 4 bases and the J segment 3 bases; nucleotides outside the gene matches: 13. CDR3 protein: CARSTTTSTGGDTEAFF. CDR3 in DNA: TGTGCCAGAAGCACAACCACATCGACAGGGGGGGACACTGAAGCTTTCTTT.